These 24 T cell receptor beta chains originate from one sample sequenced in a study of control samples from healthy donors and cancer patients. Sequencing used immunoSEQ multiplex PCR; TCRdb keeps in-frame clones, though not all of them. The repertoire includes 170,000 or so clones, just under 95% of them detected once, and more than 8% sits in the top ten. Input material: blood. The receptor set was obtained from a middle-aged woman in good health.

The chain joins TRBV19 to TRBJ1-1; a weak D match, TRBD1 (5 bases). Germline CDR1 reads LNHDA; CDR2 reads SQIVND (reference sequence). V lost 5 bases, J lost 0 bases, and 16 bases lay in between. This CDR3 has 16 amino acids. The CDR3 region has the DNA TGTGCCAGTAGTGCGCGGGGGAGTCTGCTGAACACTGAAGCTTTCTTT. This sequence encodes CASSARGSLLNTEAFF.

This CDR3 is CASSPTTYNEQFF. The CDR3 nucleotides are TGTGCCAGCAGCCCTACCACGTACAATGAGCAGTTCTTC. The chain uses TRBV14 and TRBJ2-1; no clear D gene. This CDR3 is built from 13 residues. The germline V gene encodes CDR1 SGHDN and CDR2 FVKESK. Trimming took 4 bases from V and 4 from J, leaving 8 bases between them.

This sequence joins TRBV5-1 and TRBJ2-7; D possibly corresponds to TRBD2 (6 bases). V lost 0 bases to trimming and J lost 2 bases, with 12 bases between them. The CDR3 extends over 15 amino acids. Germline CDR1 is SGHRS and CDR2 is YFSETQ. CDR3: CASSLAGDFAYEQYF. The CDR3 DNA is TGCGCCAGCAGCTTGGCTGGGGACTTCGCCTACGAGCAGTACTTC.

The chain combines TRBV11-2 with TRBJ1-3, with a weak D call TRBD1 (5 bases). CDR1 is SGHAT and CDR2 is FQNNGV in the germline V gene. The CDR3 totals 15 residues. V was shortened by 0 bases and J by 3 bases, with 9 bases between the two germline ends. The CDR3 bases are TGTGCCAGCAGCTTAGAAGGGGCATATGGAAACACCATATATTTT. It codes for CASSLEGAYGNTIYF.

The rearrangement uses TRBV4-3 and TRBJ2-1; no definite D call. The CDR3 extends over 13 amino acids. V was pared by 0 bases and J by 6 bases, with 6 bases between. Germline V CDR1 and CDR2: LGHNA, YSLEER. The CDR3 here is CASSQDRLNEQFF. In nucleotides, the CDR3 is TGCGCCAGCAGCCAAGATCGGCTCAATGAGCAGTTCTTC.

V usage is TRBV18 and J usage is TRBJ1-1, with 10 positions matching TRBD1. The junction had 2 bases not matched to a gene; V was cut back by 0 bases and J by 1 base. The CDR3 contains 16 residues. CDR1 KGHSH and CDR2 LQKENI come from the germline V gene. CDR3 sequence: CASSPPGTGENTEAFF. Here the CDR3 DNA reads TGTGCCAGCTCACCACCCGGGACAGGGGAGAACACTGAAGCTTTCTTT.

This chain connects TRBV5-1 to TRBJ1-2; 8 positions match TRBD1. In germline, CDR1 is SGHRS, CDR2 YFSETQ. The CDR3 has 13 amino acids. V shed 3 bases and J 7 bases; nucleotides not matched to a gene: 5. The CDR3 DNA follows: TGCGCCAGCAGCTCCCGGGACAGGATTGGCTACACCTTC. This sequence encodes CASSSRDRIGYTF.

The genes are TRBV18 and TRBJ1-3, with no clear D. CDR1 and CDR2 from the germline V gene are KGHSH and LQKENI. This CDR3 region has 14 residues. Trimming removed 5 bases from V and 6 bases from J, with 14 bases in between. The CDR3 region is CASSSPMEENTIYF. CDR3 in DNA: TGTGCCAGCTCATCCCCGATGGAAGAAAACACCATATATTTT.

The V and J genes are TRBV7-2 and TRBJ2-5, with D perhaps assigned TRBD1 or TRBD2 (7 bases each). V was pared by 4 bases and J by 2 bases, with 11 bases between. The CDR3 is made up of 14 amino acids. The germline V gene has CDR1 SGHTA and CDR2 FQGNSA. As DNA, the CDR3 is TGTGCCAGCAGCTACCAGGGGGGGCAAGAGACCCAGTACTTC. Protein product: CASSYQGGQETQYF. Full variable domain (missing parts from reference TRBV7-2 and TRBJ2-5): GAGVSQSPSNKVTEKGKDVELRCDPISGHTALYWYRQSLGQGLEFLIYFQGNSAPDKSGLPSDRFSAERTGGSVSTLTIQRTQQEDSAVYLCASSYQGGQETQYFGPGTRLLVL.

The chain uses TRBV27 and TRBJ1-2, with D unclear. Germline CDR1 MNHEY, CDR2 SMNVEV (reference sequence). V lost 6 bases to trimming and J lost 8 bases, with 16 bases between them. This CDR3 comprises 13 residues. This CDR3 reads CASRPEGGGGYTF. The CDR3 bases are TGTGCCAGCAGACCCGAAGGAGGTGGGGGCTACACCTTC.

The chain combines TRBV9 with TRBJ1-3; no clear D. CDR1 and CDR2 from the germline V gene are SGDLS and YYNGEE. The CDR3 extends over 14 amino acids. V was trimmed by 0 bases and J by 3 bases, leaving 7 bases between them. CDR3 loop: CASSVGTVGNTIYF. CDR3 bases: TGTGCCAGCAGCGTAGGGACGGTTGGAAACACCATATATTTT.

The chain joins TRBV6-5 to TRBJ2-7; TRBD1 matches at 7 bases. After removal of 4 bases from V and 4 bases from J, the junction contained 1 base not matched to a gene. Per germline, CDR1 MNHEY and CDR2 SVGAGI. The CDR3 consists of 12 residues. CDR3 in amino acids: CASSSGQYEQYF. The CDR3 coding sequence is TGTGCCAGCAGTTCGGGACAGTACGAGCAGTACTTC.

This clone was detected only once. This CDR3 is also generated by other DNA sequences in the sample. The genes are TRBV27 and TRBJ2-7, with 9 bases identical to TRBD1. The germline CDR1 and CDR2 sequences are MNHEY and SMNVEV (reference sequence). J lost 3 bases, V lost 3 bases, and 6 bases had no gene match. The CDR3 covers 15 residues. DNA for the CDR3: TGTGCCAGCAGTTTCCAGGACAGGGGAGGCTACGAGCAGTACTTC. It translates to CASSFQDRGGYEQYF.

The chain joins TRBV11-3 to TRBJ1-3; TRBD1 is a possible D gene (5 bases). The length of the CDR3 is 16 residues. Germline V CDR1 and CDR2: SGHNT, YENEEA. V was pared by 4 bases and J by 2 bases, with 15 bases between. The CDR3 bases are TGTGCCAGCAGCTACGGGACGGCGGGCCCTGGAAACACCATATATTTT. Amino acids: CASSYGTAGPGNTIYF.

The chain has TRBV6-5 and TRBJ1-1, with D tentatively TRBD1 (5 bases). The CDR3 runs to 14 residues. V was clipped by 7 bases and J by 10 bases, with 22 bases between them. Germline V gene lookup returns CDR1 MNHEY and CDR2 SVGAGI. CDR3 DNA: TGTGCCAGCAAAACTATCCAGGGTGGAAGGGGAGCTTTCTTT. Amino acids: CASKTIQGGRGAFF.

The chain joins TRBV14 to TRBJ2-3, with D uncertain. CDR1 and CDR2 from the germline V gene are SGHDN and FVKESK. The CDR3 totals 12 residues. Trimming left V 4 bases short and J 8 bases short, with 10 bases between. The chain's CDR3 is CASSPGSGTQYF. In DNA form, the CDR3 reads TGTGCCAGCAGCCCTGGTTCGGGTACGCAGTATTTT.

CDR3 bases: TGTGCCAGCAGCGTAGGAGGAGGGACAGGGGGTTTGAACACTGAAGCTTTCTTT. This codes for CASSVGGGTGGLNTEAFF. V gene TRBV9 combines with J gene TRBJ1-1, with TRBD1 identical over 11 bases. The CDR3 spans 18 residues. The germline V gene encodes CDR1 SGDLS and CDR2 YYNGEE. V dropped 0 bases and J dropped 0; count of bases not matched to a gene: 7.

V and J are TRBV11-3 and TRBJ1-1, with 8 bases fitting TRBD1. Germline V gene sequence: CDR1 SGHNT, CDR2 YENEEA. J lost 3 bases, V lost 4 bases, and 7 bases had no gene match. This CDR3 contains 15 residues. DNA for the CDR3: TGTGCCAGCAGCTCAACCGGACAGGGAGACACTGAAGCTTTCTTT. Its protein is CASSSTGQGDTEAFF.

This clone was counted a few times. This chain links TRBV3-1 (or the pseudogene TRBV3-2) with TRBJ2-5; the D gene is possibly TRBD1 (6 bases). CDR3 length equals 13 residues. Trimming took 5 bases from V and 3 from J, leaving 10 bases between them. Per germline, CDR1 LGHDT and CDR2 YNNKEL (reference sequence). The CDR3 protein is CASSSDREETQYF. The CDR3 DNA sequence: TGTGCCAGCAGCTCGGACAGAGAAGAGACCCAGTACTTC.

This rearrangement joins TRBV5-4 to TRBJ2-2; tentatively, D is TRBD1 or TRBD2 (6 bases each). The CDR3 is 16 amino acids. Trimming pared 0 bases from V and 5 bases from J, leaving 14 bases between. Germline loops: CDR1 SGHNT, CDR2 YYREEE (reference sequence). The CDR3 region is CASSLAGGGWTGELFF. The CDR3 DNA is TGTGCCAGCAGCTTGGCCGGAGGGGGATGGACCGGGGAGCTGTTTTTT.

The chain employs TRBV24-1 and TRBJ1-5, with D unclear. The germline V gene encodes CDR1 KGHDR and CDR2 SFDVKD. Trimming shortened V by 6 bases and J by 1 base, and 6 bases separated the two germline ends. There are 13 residues in the CDR3. The CDR3 DNA reads as TGTGCCACCAGTTTGGGGAGCAATCAGCCCCAGCATTTT. It yields the protein CATSLGSNQPQHF.

The chain joins TRBV9 to TRBJ1-2, with D possibly matching TRBD1 (5 bases). Germline V gives CDR1 SGDLS, CDR2 YYNGEE. The CDR3 loop spans 16 amino acids. Trimming removed 4 bases at V and 1 base at J, with 17 bases between. DNA for the CDR3: TGTGCCAGCAGCATGGGGGGAAATCCCCTTAACTATGGCTACACCTTC. Amino acid sequence: CASSMGGNPLNYGYTF.

The chain employs TRBV25-1 and TRBJ1-1, with TRBD1 as a possible D gene (5 bases). CDR3 length: 15 residues. The V gene's germline CDR1 is MGHDK and CDR2 SYGVNS. Between the trimmed V and J ends, which lost 1 base and 1 base, there was a span of 10 bases. CDR3 region: CASSESGTGNTEAFF. CDR3 in DNA: TGTGCCAGCAGTGAATCAGGGACCGGGAACACTGAAGCTTTCTTT.

The rearrangement links TRBV15 to TRBJ1-4, with D possibly TRBD1 on 6 matching bases. V was clipped by 0 bases and J by 7 bases, with 12 bases between them. Germline-derived CDR1 and CDR2 are LNHNV and YYDKDF (reference sequence). This CDR3 spans 15 amino acids. CDR3 DNA: TGTGCCACCAGCAGAGATCTACAGGGTGGTGAAAAACTGTTTTTT. Protein sequence: CATSRDLQGGEKLFF.